Below, one TCR beta chain is given with its context. What it binds is unknown. These data are taken from a study of PD-L1 blockade in urothelial cancer. General study results and limits: Clonality of blood TCR below the median before treatment predicted better survival.

Profiled with immunoSEQ multiplex PCR; TCRdb holds only in-frame clones, not every one. The data show some 100,000 clones, approximately 88% seen once. The germline V gene encodes CDR1 SGHVS and CDR2 FQNEAQ. CDR3 length equals 15 residues. Trimming removed 2 bases from V and 8 bases from J, with 16 bases in between. Sample time point: pretreatment peripheral blood. Source: PBMCs, taken around atezolizumab (anti-PD-L1) treatment. This clonotype was sampled from a woman aged 80 or over with urothelial cancer. The V and J genes are TRBV7-8 and TRBJ2-1; no clear D. The DNA of the CDR3 is TGTGCCAGCAGCTTAAGGAGACTCCCTGGCGATGAGCAGTTCTTC. It codes for CASSLRRLPGDEQFF.